These T cell receptor beta chains were read from a single sample in a study of shared clonotypes between healthy human individuals. Method: immunoSEQ multiplex PCR; TCRdb's copy keeps in-frame clones and lacks some. The sample contains 550,000 to 800,000 clones, roughly 70% of which appear only once. The sequencing sample was made of memory CD4+ T cells sorted from blood. The receptors here all came from a woman aged 30 to 39 in good health. The CDR3 runs from the conserved cysteine through the conserved F or W. D genes are given only for firm matches. Only part of the rows carry a size: once, few, many, or a class if the clone is expanded.

V gene	J gene	clone size	D gene	CDR3 DNA	CDR3 protein
TRBV25-1	TRBJ2-5	-	TRBD1	TGTGCCCTGCCGGGGACAGGGGTAGAGACCCAGTACTTC	CALPGTGVETQYF
TRBV5-1	TRBJ2-3	few	TRBD2	TGCGCCAGCAGCTTGGGTCTAGCGGGAGACACAGATACGCAGTATTTT	CASSLGLAGDTDTQYF
TRBV5-1	TRBJ2-3	-	-	TGCGCCAGCAGCGGTGGGGATGCGGCAGATACGCAGTATTTT	CASSGGDAADTQYF
TRBV11-2	TRBJ2-6	-	-	TGTGCCAGCAGCTTAGTTGCAGGAACTGGGGCCAACGTCCTGACTTTC	CASSLVAGTGANVLTF
TRBV6-5	TRBJ1-3	-	TRBD1	TGTGCCAGCAGTCAGACAGGGGGCGGAAACACCATATATTTT	CASSQTGGGNTIYF
TRBV29-1	TRBJ2-7	-	TRBD1	TGCAGCGTCCCAGACGGACAGGGGATCTCCTACGAGCAGTACTTC	CSVPDGQGISYEQYF
TRBV9	TRBJ2-5	-	TRBD2	TGTGCCAGCACCGTGGGACTAGCGGATCAAGAGACCCAGTACTTC	CASTVGLADQETQYF
TRBV5-1	TRBJ2-1	many	TRBD2	TGCGCCAGCAGCTTTAGTAGCGGGGGGTACAATGAGCAGTTCTTC	CASSFSSGGYNEQFF
TRBV5-1	TRBJ2-3	-	-	TGCGCCAGCAGCATACTGGGGGACAAAGATACGCAGTATTTT	CASSILGDKDTQYF
TRBV5-1	TRBJ1-4	-	-	TGCGCCAGCAGCTTGGGAAGGGGGGCAACTAATGAAAAACTGTTTTTT	CASSLGRGATNEKLFF
TRBV28	TRBJ2-7	-	-	TGTGCCAGCAGTCCCGGCCTCCCCCGGGACTTCAACTCCTACGAGCAGTACTTC	CASSPGLPRDFNSYEQYF
TRBV6-5	TRBJ2-7	-	-	TGTGCCAGCAGGCGAGGGGAGTACGAGCAGTACTTC	CASRRGEYEQYF
TRBV6-6	TRBJ1-4	many	TRBD1	TGTGCCAGCAGAGGGACAGTAACTAATGAAAAACTGTTTTTT	CASRGTVTNEKLFF
TRBV2	TRBJ2-1	-	TRBD2	TGTGCCAGCAGTCCAACTAGCGGGAGGACCAATGAGCAGTTCTTC	CASSPTSGRTNEQFF
TRBV2	TRBJ1-4	-	-	TGTGCCAGCAGGGGGGGGGAAAAACTGTTTTTT	CASRGGEKLFF
TRBV7-9	TRBJ1-5	-	TRBD1	TGTGCCAGCAGCTTGGGACAGGGGAGAAATCAGCCCCAGCATTTT	CASSLGQGRNQPQHF
TRBV5-1	TRBJ1-1	few	-	TGCGCCAGCAGCCAGAATGGGAGGACTGAAGCTTTCTTT	CASSQNGRTEAFF
TRBV6-5	TRBJ2-2	-	TRBD1	TGTGCCAGCAGTTCGACAGGGGGGGAGCTGTTTTTT	CASSSTGGELFF
TRBV23-1	TRBJ1-2	-	TRBD1	TGCGCCAGCAGTCCCTGGGACAGGGTCTATGGCTACACCTTC	CASSPWDRVYGYTF
TRBV4-1	TRBJ2-3	few	-	TGCGCCAGCAGCCAAGATGGGCAGGGGGGTACAGATACGCAGTATTTT	CASSQDGQGGTDTQYF
TRBV5-4	TRBJ2-7	-	TRBD2	TGTGCCAGCAGCTTACTAGCGGGAGGGCCCGGTTCCGAGCAGTACTTC	CASSLLAGGPGSEQYF
TRBV13	TRBJ2-5	-	TRBD2	TGTGCCAGCAGCTTAACTAGCGCCGAGACCCAGTACTTC	CASSLTSAETQYF
TRBV28	TRBJ2-5	-	-	TGTGCCAGCAGTCATAAGGCAGGTGGGGAGACCCAGTACTTC	CASSHKAGGETQYF
TRBV19	TRBJ1-3	-	-	TGTGCCAGTAGTGGACCGACAGTTGGGGCTGGAAACACCATATATTTT	CASSGPTVGAGNTIYF
TRBV6-4	TRBJ2-5	few	TRBD1	TGTGCCAGCAGTATTAGGACAGGGGCAGGGGAGACCCAGTACTTC	CASSIRTGAGETQYF
TRBV2	TRBJ2-2	-	-	TGTGCCAGCAGTGACGCGAGAAACACCGGGGAGCTGTTTTTT	CASSDARNTGELFF
TRBV5-4	TRBJ2-7	-	TRBD2	TGTGCCAGCAGCTCGATTGGGACTAGCGACGAGCAGTACTTC	CASSSIGTSDEQYF
TRBV20-1	TRBJ2-7	-	-	TGCAGTGCTTGCCCACAGGTCGAGCAGTACTTC	CSACPQVEQYF
TRBV28	TRBJ2-2	few	-	TGTGCCAGCCAAAAGGGCAAGAACACCGGGGAGCTGTTTTTT	CASQKGKNTGELFF
TRBV18	TRBJ1-1	-	-	TGTGCCAGCTCACCACGGTCCGATTTTGACACTGAAGCTTTCTTT	CASSPRSDFDTEAFF
TRBV11-2	TRBJ1-2	few	-	TGTGCCAGCAGCCCCCACGGTAACTATGGCTACACCTTC	CASSPHGNYGYTF
TRBV18	TRBJ1-4	-	-	TGTGCCAGCTCACCACAGGGAAATACTAATGAAAAACTGTTTTTT	CASSPQGNTNEKLFF
TRBV27	TRBJ1-5	-	-	TGTGCCAGCAGGCTTCAAATCCCTAAGGTAATAGGGAATCAGCCCCAGCATTTT	CASRLQIPKVIGNQPQHF
TRBV28	TRBJ1-2	-	-	TGTGCCAGCATGGCCGCCTTTAACTATGGCTACACCTTC	CASMAAFNYGYTF
TRBV7-2	TRBJ2-5	-	TRBD2	TGTGCCAGCAGCTCCGGACTAGCGTCGGGAGAGACCCAGTACTTC	CASSSGLASGETQYF
TRBV10-3	TRBJ2-3	-	TRBD1	TGTGCCATCAGTCCGGGACAGAGTAGCACAGATACGCAGTATTTT	CAISPGQSSTDTQYF
TRBV5-4	TRBJ1-2	-	-	TGTGCCAGCAGCGGGGGGGGGACCCCTCTTGTCCGAGGCTACACCTTC	CASSGGGTPLVRGYTF
TRBV9	TRBJ1-3	many	-	TGTGCCAGCAGCGTAGCGTCCGCCCGCGCTGGAAACACCATATATTTT	CASSVASARAGNTIYF